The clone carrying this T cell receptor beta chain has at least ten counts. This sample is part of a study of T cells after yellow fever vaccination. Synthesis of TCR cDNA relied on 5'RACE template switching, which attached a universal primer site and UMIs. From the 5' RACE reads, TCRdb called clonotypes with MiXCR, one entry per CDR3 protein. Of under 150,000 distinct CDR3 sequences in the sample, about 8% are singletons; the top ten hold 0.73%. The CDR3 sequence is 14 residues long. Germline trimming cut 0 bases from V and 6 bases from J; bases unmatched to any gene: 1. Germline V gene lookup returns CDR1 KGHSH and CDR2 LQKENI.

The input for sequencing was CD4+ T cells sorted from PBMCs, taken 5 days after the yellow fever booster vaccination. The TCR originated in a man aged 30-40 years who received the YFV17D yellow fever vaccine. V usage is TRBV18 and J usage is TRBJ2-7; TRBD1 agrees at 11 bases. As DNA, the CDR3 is TGTGCCAGCTCACCACCGGGGACAGGGGGCGAGCAGTACTTC. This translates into CASSPPGTGGEQYF.